The clone carrying this T cell receptor (beta chain) was seen only a few times. Its antigen is not identified. Template switching with 5'RACE generated the TCR cDNA and added a universal primer site and UMIs. From the 5' RACE reads, TCRdb called clonotypes with MiXCR, one entry per CDR3 protein. The sample carries approximately 610,000 distinct CDR3 sequences, 17% recorded once. CDR1 and CDR2 from the germline V gene are LGHNA and YSLEER. V was trimmed by 1 base and J by 7 bases, leaving 8 bases between them. The CDR3 totals 13 residues. This specimen belongs to a study of T cells after yellow fever vaccination. Notes on the study in general: Although the secondary response was weaker, it peaked faster, at day 5 versus 15.

The clonotype originates from a man in his late teens or twenties who received the YFV17D yellow fever vaccine. The genes are TRBV4-3 and TRBJ1-5, with a possible D match to TRBD1 (5 bases). Here the sequenced sample was PBMCs, taken roughly 5 days after the first yellow fever vaccination. CDR3 region: CASSQARDQPQHF. CDR3 DNA sequence: TGCGCCAGCAGCCAAGCAAGGGACCAGCCCCAGCATTTT.